This TCR beta chain was observed in a study of cytomegalovirus exposure and HLA in healthy donors. The PCR used 60 Vbeta and 13 Jbeta primers. Sequencing was performed with immunoSEQ multiplex PCR; in TCRdb, only in-frame clones are kept and a portion is missing. The sample contains approximately 160,000 clones, about 83% of which appear only once. CDR1 LNHDA and CDR2 SQIVND come from the germline V gene (reference sequence). V was trimmed by 6 bases and J by 8 bases, leaving 14 bases between them. This CDR3 region has 13 residues. This sequence originates from a girl between 5 and 17 years old in good health and CMV-seropositive. The source material was PBMCs. The rearrangement links TRBV19 to TRBJ2-1; maybe TRBD1 (6 bases). CDR3 region: CASSPQGWDEQFF. The CDR3 coding sequence is TGTGCCAGTAGCCCACAGGGTTGGGATGAGCAGTTCTTC.